The clone carrying this TCR beta chain was seen more than once but under ten times. Its matching antigen is unknown. The CDR3 extends over 13 amino acids. In germline, CDR1 is SGHRS, CDR2 YFSETQ. V lost 0 bases, J lost 6 bases, and 7 bases lay in between. The sample belongs to a study of cytomegalovirus exposure and HLA in healthy donors. Study-level points and caveats: Later on, analysis showed that most CMV-associated TCR beta chains appeared to be HLA-restricted.

In nominal health when sampled, donors likely had unrecorded immune exposures nonetheless. The study ran its PCR with 60 Vbeta and 13 Jbeta primers. TCRdb's copy holds only in-frame clones and misses some; the assay was immunoSEQ multiplex PCR. This sample yields 150,000 to 200,000 clones, of which approximately 62% are seen a single time; less than 1.5% belongs to the top ten. The sample was PBMCs. This TCR was recovered from a man between 50 and 59 years old in good health and CMV-seronegative. J is TRBJ1-5 and V is TRBV5-1; no firm D call. CDR3 loop: CASSLVGGQPQHF. CDR3 nucleotides: TGCGCCAGCAGCTTGGTAGGCGGTCAGCCCCAGCATTTT. The entire variable domain, with the rest obtained from reference TRBV5-1 and TRBJ1-5, is as follows: KAGVTQTPRYLIKTRGQQVTLSCSPISGHRSVSWYQQTPGQGLQFLFEYFSETQRNKGNFPGRFSGRQFSNSRSEMNVSTLELGDSALYLCASSLVGGQPQHFGDGTRLSIL.